The 22 T cell receptor beta chains below come from one sample, sequenced in a study of cytomegalovirus exposure and HLA in healthy donors. PCR primers comprised 60 Vbeta and 13 Jbeta primers. Profiling relied on immunoSEQ multiplex PCR, and the TCRdb table lists in-frame clones only, not all of them. The sample records under 150,000 clones, around 79% being singletons. Material: PBMCs. These receptors were taken from a middle-aged woman in good health and CMV-seronegative.

The chain combines TRBV9 with TRBJ1-2; D is possibly TRBD1 (6 bases). CDR3 length: 14 amino acids. Trimming took off 4 bases at V and 3 bases at J, with 13 bases between the two ends. The germline gives CDR1 SGDLS, CDR2 YYNGEE. CDR3 protein: CASSLPGVDYGYTF. In DNA, the CDR3 is TGTGCCAGCAGCCTTCCAGGGGTGGACTATGGCTACACCTTC. The whole variable domain, filled in from reference TRBV9 and TRBJ1-2, reads DSGVTQTPKHLITATGQRVTLRCSPRSGDLSVYWYQQSLDQGLQFLIQYYNGEERAKGNILERFSAQQFPDLHSELNLSSLELGDSALYFCASSLPGVDYGYTFGSGTRLTVV.

The chain links TRBV28 to TRBJ1-5, with D possibly TRBD1 on 6 matching bases. Trimming took off 5 bases at V and 11 bases at J, with 13 bases between the two ends. CDR3 length equals 12 residues. CDR1 is MDHEN, CDR2 SYDVKM, per germline. The CDR3 DNA sequence: TGTGCCAGCAGTATAACAGGGTCTTCCCAGCATTTT. Protein: CASSITGSSQHF.

There are a few counts of this clone. J is TRBJ1-6 and V is TRBV4-3; TRBD1 matches 8 bases. The ends lost 4 bases at V and 9 bases at J; junction bases unmatched: 5. Per the germline V gene, CDR1 is LGHNA and CDR2 is YSLEER. The CDR3 extends over 14 amino acids. CDR3 sequence reads: CASSPGQAFSPLHF. The CDR3 DNA follows: TGCGCCAGCAGCCCGGGACAGGCTTTTTCACCCCTCCACTTT.

V usage is TRBV6-5 and J usage is TRBJ2-2; the D gene is possibly TRBD1 (7 bases). The CDR3 is 15 residues long. Germline loops: CDR1 MNHEY, CDR2 SVGAGI. Between the trimmed V and J ends, which lost 6 bases and 6 bases, there was a span of 17 bases. The CDR3 nucleotides are TGTGCCAGCAGCCCGCAGGGCAGGGGGGCCGGGGAGCTGTTTTTT. Amino acid sequence: CASSPQGRGAGELFF.

The chain's CDR3 is CASSFRAMNTEAFF. The CDR3 nucleotides are TGTGCCAGCAGTTTCAGGGCTATGAACACTGAAGCTTTCTTT. The rearrangement joins TRBV27 to TRBJ1-1; D is possibly TRBD1 (5 bases). CDR3 length: 14 residues. The germline V and J ends were trimmed by 3 bases and 0 bases, with 8 bases remaining between them. Germline V gene data show CDR1 as MNHEY and CDR2 as SMNVEV (reference sequence).

V gene TRBV7-9 combines with J gene TRBJ1-6; TRBD1 matches 7 bases. Looked up from germline, CDR1 is SEHNR and CDR2 is FQNEAQ (reference sequence). The CDR3 is 16 amino acids. With 1 base clipped from V and 9 bases from J, the junction kept 9 bases outside the gene matches. The CDR3 DNA follows: TGTGCCAGCAGCTTAGGTTTACGGCAGGGGGGTTCACCCCTCCACTTT. Protein sequence: CASSLGLRQGGSPLHF.

This sequence joins TRBV5-5 and TRBJ1-2; TRBD1 matches 9 bases. This CDR3 comprises 15 residues. V shed 0 bases and J 1 base; nucleotides not matched to a gene: 1. Germline CDR1 is SGHKS and CDR2 is YYEKEE (reference sequence). The CDR3 loop is CASSLETGGNYGYTF. The CDR3 DNA sequence: TGTGCCAGCAGCTTGGAGACAGGGGGTAACTATGGCTACACCTTC.

Concerning this clone: The sample carries other DNA sequences with the same CDR3. The chain is built from TRBV13 and TRBJ2-7; D possibly corresponds to TRBD1 (5 bases). CDR1 PRHDT and CDR2 FYEKMQ come from the germline V gene (reference sequence). Trimming stripped 1 base from V and 4 bases from J, with 8 bases between. CDR3 length equals 13 residues. In DNA, the CDR3 is TGTGCCAGCAGCTTAGCGTCAGGGTACGAGCAGTACTTC. It translates to CASSLASGYEQYF.

The chain is built from TRBV28 and TRBJ1-5; the D gene is possibly TRBD1 (5 bases). Germline V gene sequence: CDR1 MDHEN, CDR2 SYDVKM. The CDR3 contains 15 residues. Trimming left V 2 bases short and J 9 bases short, with 17 bases between. The CDR3 region has the DNA TGTGCCAGCAGTTTAGAAAGGGGTGGCCTAGGGCCCCAGCATTTT. Amino acids: CASSLERGGLGPQHF.

The chain is built from TRBV27 and TRBJ1-2, with a tentative D call TRBD1 (5 bases). Germline CDR1 reads MNHEY; CDR2 reads SMNVEV (reference sequence). Deletions cut 1 base from V and 1 base from J, with 10 bases between. The CDR3 covers 15 residues. DNA for the CDR3: TGTGCCAGCAGTTTATATGGGGCCATTAACTATGGCTACACCTTC. Encoded protein: CASSLYGAINYGYTF.

To note about this clone: At one end the junction does not follow the germline gene, possibly because of a read error. Other DNA sequences in this specimen translate into the identical CDR3. The chain recombines TRBV5-1 with TRBJ1-6; D not resolved. Per germline, CDR1 SGHRS and CDR2 YFSETQ. CDR3 size: 15 residues. The CDR3 sequence: CASSLAAGNNSPLHF. CDR3 bases: TGCGCCAGCAGCTTGGCCGCAGGAAACAATTCACCCCTTCACTTT.

The chain employs TRBV28 and TRBJ2-7; TRBD1 matches 8 bases. Germline trimming cut 3 bases from V and 4 bases from J; bases unmatched to any gene: 5. The CDR3 extends over 14 amino acids. CDR1 MDHEN and CDR2 SYDVKM come from the germline V gene. The CDR3 loop reads CASSFGQGGYEQYF. The CDR3, as DNA: TGTGCCAGCAGTTTTGGACAGGGTGGATACGAGCAGTACTTC.

The chain is built from TRBV5-1 and TRBJ2-1; D not certain. Trimming took 8 bases from V and 4 from J, leaving 7 bases between them. Germline-derived CDR1 and CDR2 are SGHRS and YFSETQ. The CDR3 contains 11 residues. The CDR3 reads CARSRYNEQFF. The CDR3 nucleotides are TGCGCCAGGTCCAGATACAATGAGCAGTTCTTC.

The gene calls are TRBV6-5 and TRBJ2-7; a possible D gene is TRBD2 (5 bases). CDR1 MNHEY and CDR2 SVGAGI come from the germline V gene. V was pared by 0 bases and J by 2 bases, with 8 bases between. The CDR3 spans 14 residues. CDR3 sequence: CASSYSRRTYEQYF. CDR3 coding DNA: TGTGCCAGCAGTTACTCCCGGAGGACCTACGAGCAGTACTTC.

V usage is TRBV19 and J usage is TRBJ1-4; tentatively, D is TRBD1 (6 bases). V was clipped by 6 bases and J by 8 bases, with 19 bases between them. Germline assignment: CDR1 LNHDA and CDR2 SQIVND (reference sequence). The CDR3 is made up of 15 amino acids. The CDR3 sequence: CASRSPTGRIEKLFF. The CDR3 bases are TGTGCCAGTAGATCCCCCACAGGGCGGATAGAAAAACTGTTTTTT.

The chain recombines TRBV29-1 with TRBJ2-3, with 8 bases matching TRBD1. The CDR3 runs 14 residues. V was clipped by 4 bases and J by 4 bases; unmatched bases: 7. The germline V gene encodes CDR1 SQVTM and CDR2 ANQGSEA. The CDR3 DNA is TGCAGCGTTGCCGGACAGGGTAGGGCAGATACGCAGTATTTT. Residues: CSVAGQGRADTQYF.

This chain links TRBV5-6 with TRBJ1-2; 10 bases fit TRBD1. The CDR3 has 14 amino acids. CDR1 and CDR2 (germline): SGHDT, YYEEEE. J gave up 5 bases and V 2 bases, and 3 bases lay outside the gene matches. The CDR3 DNA is TGTGCCAGCAGCTTCCTGGACAGGGGGTATGGCTACACCTTC. Amino acids: CASSFLDRGYGYTF.

This sequence joins TRBV29-1 and TRBJ1-1, with D possibly matching TRBD1 (5 bases). The V end was cut by 7 bases, the J end by 8 bases, with 17 bases between. Germline assignment: CDR1 SQVTM and CDR2 ANQGSEA. This CDR3 has 12 residues. In nucleotides, the CDR3 is TGCAGCGCCCAATTACAGGACGGGGAAGCTTTCTTT. This translates into CSAQLQDGEAFF.

This rearrangement joins TRBV5-6 to TRBJ2-1; TRBD1 is a possible D gene (5 bases). Germline V lookup: CDR1 SGHDT, CDR2 YYEEEE. There are 12 residues in the CDR3. The V gene lost 3 bases and the J gene lost 5 bases, with 6 bases spanning the gap. The CDR3 nucleotides are TGTGCCAGCAGCTCACAGGACAATGAGCAGTTCTTC. Its protein product is CASSSQDNEQFF.

The chain combines TRBV18 with TRBJ1-2; TRBD1 agrees at 8 bases. Germline-derived CDR1 and CDR2 are KGHSH and LQKENI. This CDR3 has 13 residues. V lost 5 bases to trimming and J lost 8 bases; unmatched junction nucleotides: 7. CDR3 coding DNA: TGTGCCAGCTCAATCCAGGGGGCGCAGGGCTACACCTTC. Protein: CASSIQGAQGYTF.

The rearrangement uses TRBV6-5 and TRBJ2-1, with D perhaps TRBD2 (6 bases). Germline V gene sequence: CDR1 MNHEY, CDR2 SVGAGI. V was clipped by 4 bases and J by 7 bases, with 17 bases between them. CDR3 length equals 15 residues. The CDR3 region has the DNA TGTGCCAGCAGTTCCCCGGGACTGTGGGGGAATGAGCAGTTCTTC. Encoded protein: CASSSPGLWGNEQFF.

This CDR3 reads CASSLDRMTEAFF. CDR3 coding DNA: TGTGCCAGCAGCTTAGACAGGATGACTGAAGCTTTCTTT. The chain has TRBV7-2 and TRBJ1-1; D is possibly TRBD1 (5 bases). CDR3 size: 13 residues. V was shortened by 1 base and J by 5 bases, with 8 bases between the two germline ends. From germline, CDR1 is SGHTA and CDR2 FQGNSA.